Shown below are 17 T cell receptor beta chains from a single sample sequenced in a study of cytomegalovirus exposure and HLA in healthy donors. PCR was performed using 60 Vbeta and 13 Jbeta primers. This table comes from immunoSEQ multiplex PCR, and its TCRdb copy is limited to in-frame clones, with some not included. The sample has about 190,000 clones, approximately 80% seen once. What was sequenced was PBMCs. Receptors were obtained from a young woman in good health and CMV-seropositive.

In regard to this clone: One end of the junction fails to match germline, which may point to a read error. The CDR3 loop is CASSSLSLGHHTEAFF. As DNA, the CDR3 is TGTGCTAGCAGCTCCTTGTCGTTGGGACACCACACTGAAGCTTTCTTT. V and J are TRBV7-7 and TRBJ1-1; possibly TRBD1 for D (6 bases). The germline V gene has CDR1 SSHAT and CDR2 FNYEAQ (reference sequence). The length of the CDR3 is 16 residues.

This chain uses TRBV5-8 with TRBJ1-1, with 8 bases aligning to TRBD1. The CDR3 is made up of 14 amino acids. Trimming removed 2 bases from V and 3 bases from J; junction bases left unmatched: 3. Germline CDR1 and CDR2: SGHTS and YDEGEE. The CDR3 DNA reads TGTGCCAGCAGCTTTCAGGGGGCGTACACTGAAGCTTTCTTT. Encoded protein: CASSFQGAYTEAFF.

The chain employs TRBV7-8 and TRBJ2-3, with 12 bases aligning to TRBD2. In germline, CDR1 is SGHVS, CDR2 FQNEAQ. J was trimmed by 4 bases and V by 2 bases; bases with no gene match: 4. This CDR3 region has 16 residues. The CDR3 DNA reads TGTGCCAGCAGCTTACGGCTAGCGGGGGGGGCAGATACGCAGTATTTT. Amino acids: CASSLRLAGGADTQYF.

Here the CDR3 DNA reads TGCGCCAGCAGCTTGGCCACGGGGAGGGAGACCCAGTACTTC. Residues: CASSLATGRETQYF. This chain joins TRBV5-1 and TRBJ2-5; tentatively, D is TRBD2 (6 bases). Trimming removed 0 bases at V and 5 bases at J, with 11 bases between. Germline V gene data show CDR1 as SGHRS and CDR2 as YFSETQ. There are 14 residues in the CDR3.

This clone was detected a few times. The chain recombines TRBV11-2 with TRBJ2-7; TRBD2 matches 8 bases. Germline values: CDR1 SGHAT, CDR2 FQNNGV. Trimming took 5 bases from V and 3 from J; bases not matched to a gene: 18. This CDR3 has 18 amino acids. The CDR3 region has the DNA TGTGCCAGCAGCCATTTTAGTGGAGGCGGGGGGTCTATCTACGAGCAGTACTTC. Its translation: CASSHFSGGGGSIYEQYF.

The gene calls are TRBV5-4 and TRBJ2-7, with 10 bases matching TRBD2. Germline CDR1 and CDR2: SGHNT and YYREEE (reference sequence). Trimming removed 4 bases from V and 0 bases from J; junction bases left unmatched: 7. This CDR3 has 16 residues. The CDR3 sequence: CASSPSGGDSSYEQYF. Written as DNA, the CDR3 is TGTGCCAGCAGCCCCAGCGGGGGGGATAGCTCCTACGAGCAGTACTTC. Variable domain in full (rest from reference TRBV5-4 and TRBJ2-7): ETGVTQSPTHLIKTRGQQVTLRCSSQSGHNTVSWYQQALGQGPQFIFQYYREEENGRGNFPPRFSGLQFPNYSSELNVNALELDDSALYLCASSPSGGDSSYEQYFGPGTRLTVT.

The chain employs TRBV6-5 and TRBJ2-7; TRBD1 might be the D (5 bases). This CDR3 region has 14 residues. V was shortened by 6 bases and J by 4 bases, with 16 bases between the two germline ends. Germline V gives CDR1 MNHEY, CDR2 SVGAGI. The chain's CDR3 is CASRRGAGQYEQYV. DNA of the CDR3: TGTGCCAGCAGGCGTGGGGCAGGACAATACGAGCAGTACGTC.

The gene calls are TRBV4-2 and TRBJ2-5; 8 positions agree with TRBD1. J gave up 5 bases and V 6 bases, and 5 bases lay outside the gene matches. Germline lookup yields CDR1 LGHNA and CDR2 YNFKEQ. The CDR3 consists of 13 residues. The CDR3 region is CASRQQGVETQYF. CDR3 nucleotide sequence: TGTGCCAGCAGACAACAGGGGGTCGAGACCCAGTACTTC.

The V call is TRBV6-5, the J call TRBJ1-1; D is unclear. Trimming left V 5 bases short and J 1 base short, with 11 bases between. CDR3 size: 14 residues. Looked up from germline, CDR1 is MNHEY and CDR2 is SVGAGI. The CDR3 coding sequence is TGTGCCAGCAGTGAAATTGTAGAGAACACTGAAGCTTTCTTT. It is translated as CASSEIVENTEAFF.

The table lists this clone with a count of one. The V gene is TRBV4-1, the J gene TRBJ2-7, with 7 bases that match TRBD1. Germline CDR1 and CDR2: MGHRA and YSYEKL. This CDR3 contains 13 residues. J was trimmed by 3 bases and V by 3 bases; bases with no gene match: 2. CDR3 nucleotide sequence: TGCGCCAGCAGCCATGACAGGGACTACGAGCAGTACTTC. This translates into CASSHDRDYEQYF.

The genes are TRBV11-3 and TRBJ1-6; 7 bases are a match to TRBD1. The V segment lost 5 bases and the J segment 5 bases; nucleotides outside the gene matches: 6. The CDR3 loop spans 15 amino acids. Germline V gene sequence: CDR1 SGHNT, CDR2 YENEEA. The CDR3, as DNA: TGTGCCAGCAGCGGTACCGGGACAGATAATTCACCCCTCCACTTT. Its protein is CASSGTGTDNSPLHF.

The J gene is TRBJ1-4, the V gene TRBV5-4; tentatively, D is TRBD1 (6 bases). Trimming took 0 bases from V and 8 from J, leaving 14 bases between them. The CDR3 is made up of 15 amino acids. The germline gives CDR1 SGHNT, CDR2 YYREEE (reference sequence). The CDR3 region has the DNA TGTGCCAGCAGCTTGGAACTAGGGGGGGGAGAAAAACTGTTTTTT. This sequence encodes CASSLELGGGEKLFF.

J is TRBJ2-5 and V is TRBV5-1; 11 bases map to TRBD2. Trimming cost V 7 bases and J 1 base; bases outside gene matches: 6. The CDR3 is 15 residues long. Germline CDR1 SGHRS, CDR2 YFSETQ. The CDR3 loop is CASGYSGGAQETQYF. In nucleotides, the CDR3 is TGCGCCAGCGGGTATAGCGGGGGGGCCCAAGAGACCCAGTACTTC.

The genes are TRBV5-5 and TRBJ2-7; D is unresolved. This CDR3 has 13 residues. Germline V gene data show CDR1 as SGHKS and CDR2 as YYEKEE (reference sequence). Between the trimmed V and J ends, which lost 0 bases and 2 bases, there was a span of 6 bases. The CDR3 loop is CASSLAPPYEQYF. CDR3 coding DNA: TGTGCCAGCAGCTTGGCTCCTCCCTACGAGCAGTACTTC.

V usage is TRBV4-2 and J usage is TRBJ2-2; TRBD2 aligns across 7 bases. CDR1 LGHNA and CDR2 YNFKEQ come from the germline V gene. The CDR3 length is 16 residues. V gave up 1 base and J gave up 13 bases; unmatched junction bases: 15. CDR3 loop: CASSQGASGAYVRLFF. The CDR3, as DNA: TGTGCCAGCAGCCAAGGGGCTAGCGGAGCCTACGTTCGGCTGTTTTTT.

The chain joins TRBV7-9 to TRBJ2-5, with TRBD1 identical over 7 bases. Gene TRBJ2-7 matches the end of the DNA better, so the J call may be wrong. Germline CDR1 and CDR2: SEHNR and FQNEAQ (reference sequence). The CDR3 extends over 14 amino acids. CDR3 residues: CASSLGQGRSEQYF. Here the CDR3 DNA reads TGTGCCAGCAGCTTAGGACAGGGAAGGAGCGAGCAGTACTTC.

The CDR3 sequence is CASSQADSGANVLTF. CDR3 nucleotides: TGTGCCAGCAGCCAAGCGGACTCTGGGGCCAACGTCCTGACTTTC. The chain is built from TRBV5-4 and TRBJ2-6; possibly TRBD2 for D (5 bases). The CDR3 runs to 15 residues. Germline CDR1 is SGHNT and CDR2 is YYREEE (reference sequence). V was trimmed by 4 bases and J by 0 bases, leaving 8 bases between them.